This entry lists 22 T cell receptor beta chains sequenced from one sample in a study of cytomegalovirus exposure and HLA in healthy donors. PCR used 60 Vbeta primers and 13 Jbeta primers. The repertoire was sequenced with immunoSEQ multiplex PCR; TCRdb's copy has only in-frame clones and lacks some. The repertoire consists of roughly 140,000 clones, with 65% to 85% occurring once and the leading ten covering approximately 4.2%. The sample consisted of PBMCs. These receptors originate from a woman aged 40-49 years in good health and CMV-seropositive.

The table lists this clone with a few counts. The V call is TRBV4-1, the J call TRBJ2-7; possibly TRBD1 for D (5 bases). CDR1 MGHRA and CDR2 YSYEKL come from the germline V gene. Deletions cut 3 bases from V and 6 bases from J, with 9 bases between. The CDR3 loop spans 12 amino acids. The CDR3: CASSHDSLEQYF. The CDR3 DNA reads as TGCGCCAGCAGCCATGACAGCCTCGAGCAGTACTTC.

The chain carries TRBV28 and TRBJ1-3; unclear D gene. V was cut by 8 bases and J by 2 bases, with 16 bases left in between. This CDR3 is built from 15 residues. Germline V gene lookup returns CDR1 MDHEN and CDR2 SYDVKM. CDR3 sequence: CASARGEDTGNTIYF. In nucleotides, the CDR3 is TGTGCCAGCGCTCGCGGCGAAGATACTGGAAACACCATATATTTT.

The rearrangement uses TRBV5-1 and TRBJ2-7, with TRBD1 identical over 8 bases. With V trimmed by 2 bases and J by 0 bases, 1 base remained unmatched. CDR3 size: 14 residues. From germline, CDR1 is SGHRS and CDR2 YFSETQ. CDR3 DNA sequence: TGCGCCAGCAGCTTCGACAGGGGCTCCTACGAGCAGTACTTC. It specifies CASSFDRGSYEQYF.

The sample holds one count of this clone. The chain carries TRBV5-1 and TRBJ2-1, with TRBD1 matching 9 bases. The trim removed 4 bases at V and 2 bases at J, leaving 4 bases unmatched. Germline V CDR1 and CDR2: SGHRS, YFSETQ. The CDR3 contains 15 residues. In nucleotides, the CDR3 is TGCGCCAGCAGCATACGGACAGGGGCCTACAATGAGCAGTTCTTC. Its protein product is CASSIRTGAYNEQFF.

This clone came up a few times. This rearrangement joins TRBV28 to TRBJ1-4, with D perhaps matching TRBD1 (6 bases). V lost 6 bases and J 3 bases, leaving 11 bases between the germline ends. Germline CDR1 is MDHEN and CDR2 is SYDVKM. This CDR3 is 14 amino acids long. The DNA of the CDR3 is TGTGCCAGCAGCCTGAGACAGGCTAATGAAAAACTGTTTTTT. It translates to CASSLRQANEKLFF.

The rearrangement joins TRBV27 to TRBJ1-2; TRBD1 matches at 7 bases. Trimming removed 5 bases from V and 1 base from J; junction bases left unmatched: 10. Germline V gives CDR1 MNHEY, CDR2 SMNVEV (reference sequence). There are 16 residues in the CDR3. The CDR3 reads CASSPFRGGRNYGYTF. In DNA form, the CDR3 reads TGTGCCAGCAGTCCATTTCGAGGGGGCCGTAACTATGGCTACACCTTC.

The J gene is TRBJ2-1, the V gene TRBV7-6, with 10 positions matching TRBD2. The CDR3 runs 15 residues. Per the germline V gene, CDR1 is SGHVS and CDR2 is FNYEAQ. After removal of 5 bases from V and 4 bases from J, the junction contained 5 bases not matched to a gene. CDR3 region: CASSPGTSAYNEQFF. The CDR3 DNA reads TGTGCCAGCAGCCCCGGGACTAGCGCGTACAATGAGCAGTTCTTC.

The chain uses TRBV28 and TRBJ1-2, with 8 nucleotides matching TRBD1. The germline V gene encodes CDR1 MDHEN and CDR2 SYDVKM. Trimming cost V 2 bases and J 3 bases; bases outside gene matches: 5. The CDR3 spans 15 residues. CDR3 residues: CASSLIGQGHYGYTF. CDR3 sequence (DNA): TGTGCCAGCAGTTTAATCGGACAGGGACACTATGGCTACACCTTC.

The chain has TRBV6-6 and TRBJ2-5; D gene ambiguous. Per germline, CDR1 MNHNY and CDR2 SVGAGI (reference sequence). The CDR3 is made up of 13 amino acids. Trimming took 8 bases from V and 4 from J, leaving 14 bases between them. CDR3 residues: CASGSGGRETQYF. CDR3 nucleotide sequence: TGTGCCAGCGGGTCTGGCGGTAGAGAGACCCAGTACTTC.

The chain combines TRBV29-1 with TRBJ2-7, with TRBD1 matching 8 bases. The CDR3 is 11 amino acids. V trimming: 7 bases; J trimming: 6 bases; junction bases outside the gene matches: 5. CDR1 is SQVTM, CDR2 ANQGSEA, per germline. This CDR3 is CSADRGSEQYF. In DNA form, the CDR3 reads TGCAGCGCTGACAGGGGAAGCGAGCAGTACTTC.

The chain couples TRBV7-3 to TRBJ1-5; TRBD1 aligns across 11 bases. Unmatched junction bases numbered 21, after V lost 5 bases and J lost 6 bases. The CDR3 length is 20 residues. CDR1 is SGHTA, CDR2 FQGTGA, per germline. The DNA for the CDR3 is TGTGCCAGCAGCCCCCATCAGGGACAGGGGGTCTCAGGGCACGGTCAGCCCCAGCATTTT. It yields the protein CASSPHQGQGVSGHGQPQHF.

The J gene is TRBJ1-5, the V gene TRBV27; 8 nucleotides line up with TRBD1. In germline, CDR1 is MNHEY, CDR2 SMNVEV (reference sequence). The CDR3 sequence is 16 residues long. With V trimmed by 5 bases and J by 9 bases, 15 bases remained unmatched. The CDR3 nucleotides read TGTGCCAGCAGTCCCCGGACAGGGTTCGGCTCCTGGCCCCAGCATTTT. Translation: CASSPRTGFGSWPQHF.

This clone occurred a few times. The chain uses TRBV7-2 and TRBJ2-5; D unclear. The germline CDR1 and CDR2 sequences are SGHTA and FQGNSA. The ends were cut back, 5 bases at V and 2 bases at J, with 18 bases in the middle. The CDR3 is made up of 16 amino acids. DNA of the CDR3: TGTGCCAGCAGCGCCGCCGCCCGCGGAAAACAAGAGACCCAGTACTTC. This sequence encodes CASSAAARGKQETQYF.

The V call is TRBV5-6, the J call TRBJ2-5; 8 nucleotides agree with TRBD1. Germline CDR1 is SGHDT and CDR2 is YYEEEE. CDR3 length: 15 amino acids. With 1 base clipped from V and 1 base from J, the junction kept 3 bases outside the gene matches. The CDR3 loop reads CASSLLQGAQETQYF. The CDR3 DNA is TGTGCCAGCAGCTTGTTGCAGGGGGCCCAAGAGACCCAGTACTTC.

The chain couples TRBV4-3 to TRBJ2-7, with 12 bases matching TRBD2. This CDR3 is 22 amino acids long. Per germline, CDR1 LGHNA and CDR2 YSLEER. Trimming removed 3 bases from V and 1 base from J; junction bases left unmatched: 22. The CDR3, as DNA: TGCGCCAGCAGCCACAAAAATGGAGATTTCGCTAGCGGGGGGGCAGGGTCCTACGAGCAGTACTTC. Protein product: CASSHKNGDFASGGAGSYEQYF.

The chain combines TRBV28 with TRBJ2-5; 8 bases map to TRBD1. CDR1 and CDR2 (germline): MDHEN, SYDVKM. J was trimmed by 4 bases and V by 6 bases; bases with no gene match: 7. CDR3 length: 14 residues. This CDR3 is CASRPQGARETQYF. CDR3 DNA sequence: TGTGCCAGCAGGCCTCAGGGGGCACGAGAGACCCAGTACTTC.

This sequence joins TRBV30 and TRBJ2-7, with D maybe TRBD1 (6 bases). Trimming took 1 base from V and 0 from J, leaving 13 bases between them. The CDR3 contains 15 residues. CDR1 and CDR2 from the germline V gene are GTSNPN and SVGIG (reference sequence). The CDR3 DNA reads TGTGCCTGGAGTGATTCAGGGGTAATCTCCTACGAGCAGTACTTC. The encoded protein is CAWSDSGVISYEQYF.

The genes are TRBV19 and TRBJ2-1; 9 bases align to TRBD2. The ends lost 5 bases at V and 7 bases at J; junction bases unmatched: 3. Per the germline V gene, CDR1 is LNHDA and CDR2 is SQIVND (reference sequence). This CDR3 has 13 residues. CDR3 nucleotide sequence: TGTGCCAGTAGTCTTAGCGGGAGAAATGAGCAGTTCTTC. It is translated as CASSLSGRNEQFF.

The rearrangement uses TRBV30 and TRBJ2-5, with TRBD2 matching over 9 bases. J gave up 4 bases and V 4 bases, and 13 bases lay outside the gene matches. The CDR3 has 16 amino acids. Germline CDR1 and CDR2: GTSNPN and SVGIG (reference sequence). CDR3 sequence reads: CAWNGAGGLVGETQYF. Here the CDR3 DNA reads TGTGCCTGGAATGGCGCGGGGGGGTTGGTAGGAGAGACCCAGTACTTC. Using reference TRBV30 and TRBJ2-5 for the parts outside the CDR3, the full variable domain is SQTIHQWPATLVQPVGSPLSLECTVEGTSNPNLYWYRQAAGRGLQLLFYSVGIGQISSEVPQNLSASRPQDRQFILSSKKLLLSDSGFYLCAWNGAGGLVGETQYFGPGTRLLVL.

The chain links TRBV21-1 to TRBJ2-3; the D segment call TRBD2 is taken from the table without a DNA check. TRBV21-1 is deemed a pseudogene. The CDR3 totals 17 residues. Here the CDR3 DNA reads TGTGCCAGTACCCCTACGGGAGCGGGAGAGTTAACAGATACGCAGTATTTT. Its translation: CASTPTGAGELTDTQYF.

V and J are TRBV28 and TRBJ2-5; 11 bases are a match to TRBD2. In germline, CDR1 is MDHEN, CDR2 SYDVKM. This CDR3 region has 17 residues. With V trimmed by 6 bases and J by 1 base, 10 bases remained unmatched. The CDR3 spells CASSTGGGLAAQETQYF. The CDR3 coding sequence is TGTGCCAGCAGCACTGGGGGGGGACTAGCGGCCCAAGAGACCCAGTACTTC.

V is TRBV9 and J is TRBJ2-7; TRBD2 might be the D (5 bases). The CDR3 length is 14 residues. Between the trimmed V and J ends, which lost 4 bases and 3 bases, there was a span of 14 bases. Germline CDR1 reads SGDLS; CDR2 reads YYNGEE. The CDR3 spells CASSPRSDFYEQYF. The CDR3 DNA sequence: TGTGCCAGCAGCCCCCGATCGGACTTCTACGAGCAGTACTTC.